These 15 T cell receptor beta chains originate from one sample sequenced in a study of blood T cell repertoires in COVID-19. Clones were read by immunoSEQ multiplex PCR, and TCRdb kept only the in-frame ones, dropping some. Of almost 300,000 clones in the sample, around 90% were seen once. The sample consisted of peripheral blood. These receptors all stem from a man between 65 and 85 years old with acute or convalescent COVID-19.

This rearrangement joins TRBV24-1 to TRBJ2-5; TRBD2 agrees at 12 bases. J was trimmed by 3 bases and V by 4 bases; bases with no gene match: 2. Germline values: CDR1 KGHDR, CDR2 SFDVKD. The CDR3 loop spans 15 amino acids. In DNA, the CDR3 is TGTGCCACCAGTGACCGGACTAGCGGGAAAGAGACCCAGTACTTC. It translates to CATSDRTSGKETQYF.

J is TRBJ2-5 and V is TRBV15; TRBD2 matches 9 bases. In germline, CDR1 is LNHNV, CDR2 YYDKDF (reference sequence). The V and J ends lost 5 bases and 2 bases, in that order; junction bases with no gene match: 6. The CDR3 runs to 15 residues. As DNA, the CDR3 is TGTGCCACCAGCGAAGATGCGGGAGGGCAAGAGACCCAGTACTTC. As protein: CATSEDAGGQETQYF.

The genes are TRBV28 and TRBJ1-3; 7 bases agree with TRBD1. Trimming at V came to 4 bases and at J to 7 bases, leaving 13 bases not matched to a gene. The V gene's germline CDR1 is MDHEN and CDR2 SYDVKM. There are 16 residues in the CDR3. The CDR3 is CASSYGQALPRNTIYF. DNA of the CDR3: TGTGCCAGCAGTTATGGACAGGCACTCCCTCGCAACACCATATATTTT.

The chain uses TRBV28 and TRBJ1-2; 9 bases are shared with TRBD1. The CDR3 consists of 14 residues. Germline-derived CDR1 and CDR2 are MDHEN and SYDVKM. The V gene end was trimmed by 7 bases and the J gene end by 2 bases; junction bases not matched to a gene: 5. DNA for the CDR3: TGTGCCAGCACCCCGGGGACAGGGAACTATGGCTACACCTTC. Its protein is CASTPGTGNYGYTF.

The chain employs TRBV11-2 and TRBJ2-7; 8 bases map to TRBD2. This CDR3 region has 15 residues. Germline V CDR1 and CDR2: SGHAT, FQNNGV. V gave up 1 base and J gave up 4 bases; unmatched junction bases: 6. CDR3 DNA sequence: TGTGCCAGCAGCTTAGTGGCGGGAGGTCCATACGAGCAGTACTTC. Protein: CASSLVAGGPYEQYF.

The V gene is TRBV6-5, the J gene TRBJ2-3; D perhaps matches TRBD2 (6 bases). Germline V CDR1 and CDR2: MNHEY, SVGAGI. This CDR3 spans 14 amino acids. V shed 5 bases and J shed 5 bases, with 14 bases lying between them. CDR3 sequence: CASSISGRKDTQYF. The CDR3 nucleotides read TGTGCCAGCAGTATATCTGGGAGGAAAGATACGCAGTATTTT.

The chain is built from TRBV7-2 and TRBJ2-7, with D perhaps TRBD1 (7 bases). Germline lookup yields CDR1 SGHTA and CDR2 FQGNSA. V was pared by 6 bases and J by 3 bases, with 15 bases between. The CDR3 is made up of 14 amino acids. CDR3 protein: CASRPAGQSYEQYF. CDR3 DNA sequence: TGTGCCAGCAGACCGGCGGGACAGAGCTACGAGCAGTACTTC.

V and J are TRBV27 and TRBJ2-7; 9 nucleotides line up with TRBD2. Trimming removed 8 bases from V and 0 bases from J; junction bases left unmatched: 23. Per germline, CDR1 MNHEY and CDR2 SMNVEV (reference sequence). The CDR3 loop spans 20 amino acids. DNA of the CDR3: TGTGCCAGCCCTTTCCCCCGGGGGAATAGCGGGAGATCGACCTCCTACGAGCAGTACTTC. Its translation is CASPFPRGNSGRSTSYEQYF.

This chain joins TRBV6-6 and TRBJ1-4; 7 nucleotides agree with TRBD1. V lost 6 bases, J lost 7 bases, and 8 bases stayed unmatched. CDR1 and CDR2 from the germline V gene are MNHNY and SVGAGI (reference sequence). The length of the CDR3 is 14 residues. The CDR3: CASRATGRSEKLFF. The CDR3 nucleotides read TGTGCCAGCAGGGCGACAGGGAGGAGTGAAAAACTGTTTTTT.

The V and J genes are TRBV7-2 and TRBJ2-3, with D unresolved. The CDR3 spans 13 residues. The V end lost 5 bases, the J end lost 0 bases, and 6 bases lay between the germline ends. CDR1 is SGHTA, CDR2 FQGNSA, per germline. The CDR3 bases are TGTGCCAGCAGCACACCCAGCACAGATACGCAGTATTTT. This sequence encodes CASSTPSTDTQYF.

The chain has TRBV28 and TRBJ1-5; unclear D gene. The CDR3 sequence is 13 residues long. The V gene's germline CDR1 is MDHEN and CDR2 SYDVKM. V lost 6 bases and J 3 bases, leaving 9 bases between the germline ends. The CDR3 nucleotides are TGTGCCAGCAGGGGAGGGAACAATCAGCCCCAGCATTTT. Residues: CASRGGNNQPQHF.

The V call is TRBV5-1, the J call TRBJ2-5, with 8 bases that match TRBD2. Looked up from germline, CDR1 is SGHRS and CDR2 is YFSETQ. The CDR3 contains 16 residues. The V and J ends lost 1 base and 5 bases, in that order; junction bases with no gene match: 10. Here the CDR3 reads CASSLSGSWGMETQYF. In DNA form, the CDR3 reads TGCGCCAGCAGCTTGAGCGGGAGTTGGGGAATGGAGACCCAGTACTTC. The full variable domain, rest sourced from reference TRBV5-1 and TRBJ2-5, is KAGVTQTPRYLIKTRGQQVTLSCSPISGHRSVSWYQQTPGQGLQFLFEYFSETQRNKGNFPGRFSGRQFSNSRSEMNVSTLELGDSALYLCASSLSGSWGMETQYFGPGTRLLVL.

The chain links TRBV2 to TRBJ2-1; 8 bases are a match to TRBD2. Unmatched junction bases numbered 6, after V lost 8 bases and J lost 0 bases. This CDR3 region has 15 residues. Looked up from germline, CDR1 is SNHLY and CDR2 is FYNNEI. The CDR3 DNA reads TGTGCCAGCGCGGGGGGAGGAGGCTCCTACAATGAGCAGTTCTTC. This encodes CASAGGGGSYNEQFF.

J is TRBJ1-5 and V is TRBV10-3, with D perhaps matching TRBD1 (5 bases). Per germline, CDR1 ENHRY and CDR2 SYGVKD. Trimming removed 3 bases from V and 0 bases from J, with 9 bases in between. CDR3 length: 15 amino acids. The CDR3 sequence is CAISEVGDSNQPQHF. CDR3 coding DNA: TGTGCCATCAGTGAAGTAGGGGATAGCAATCAGCCCCAGCATTTT.

The chain recombines TRBV5-1 with TRBJ2-3; 8 bases fit TRBD1. The CDR3 consists of 16 residues. After removal of 3 bases from V and 1 base from J, the junction contained 7 bases not matched to a gene. Per the germline V gene, CDR1 is SGHRS and CDR2 is YFSETQ. CDR3: CASSYGQGRGTDTQYF. Here the CDR3 DNA reads TGCGCCAGCAGCTACGGACAGGGACGGGGCACAGATACGCAGTATTTT.